This TCR beta chain comes out of a study of cytomegalovirus exposure and HLA in healthy donors. The study, taken as a whole, reports: Data from an earlier analysis indicated that most TCR beta V segments were productive either about 87% or about 30% of the time. When a later analysis was performed, an Asian-associated ancestry cluster reportedly had fewer N-insertions than the approximately 700-donor mean.

In the case of this clone: Its specificity is not known.

PCR involved 60 Vbeta and 13 Jbeta primers. In the original processing: Around 11 million shared chains were among about 80 million unique TCR beta chains counted in a later analysis. Measured with immunoSEQ multiplex PCR; TCRdb has only the in-frame clones, and not every one. V and J calls and clone size are as listed in that table; D and trimming were resolved from the DNA. This sample contains about 51,000 clones. Germline CDR1 and CDR2: MNHEY and SMNVEV (reference sequence). Trimming removed 5 bases at V and 10 bases at J, with 15 bases between. This CDR3 is built from 12 residues. This sequence joins TRBV27 and TRBJ2-7; tentatively, D is TRBD2 (5 bases). This sequence originates from a middle-aged man in good health and CMV-seropositive. Material: PBMCs. The CDR3 nucleotides read TGTGCCAGCAGTCCATCAGCCCCGGGACAGTACTTC. It encodes CASSPSAPGQYF.